Shown below are 22 T cell receptor beta chains from a single sample sequenced in a study of identical twins. A single record per CDR3 protein comes from TCRdb applying MiXCR to the 5' RACE reads. The sample carries some 570,000 distinct CDR3 sequences, approximately 20% recorded once. These data were also reused for a study on yellow fever vaccine responses in identical twins.

The sample taken for sequencing was CD4+ T cells sorted from blood. The receptor set was obtained from a woman under 30 in good health.

The rearrangement uses TRBV20-1 and TRBJ1-6; a possible D gene is TRBD1 (5 bases). The CDR3 has 14 residues. V was cut by 5 bases and J by 3 bases, with 11 bases left in between. The germline V gene has CDR1 DFQATT and CDR2 SNEGSKA (reference sequence). Written as DNA, the CDR3 is TGCAGTGCTTTGGGACGGAACTATAATTCACCCCTCCACTTT. Protein product: CSALGRNYNSPLHF.

This sequence joins TRBV7-8 and TRBJ2-5, with 16 bases aligning to TRBD2. This CDR3 region has 19 residues. Germline lookup yields CDR1 SGHVS and CDR2 FQNEAQ. Unmatched junction bases numbered 6, after V lost 0 bases and J lost 2 bases. CDR3: CASSLARGLAGGRQETQYF. CDR3 bases: TGTGCCAGCAGCTTAGCGCGGGGACTAGCGGGGGGGCGTCAAGAGACCCAGTACTTC.

V is TRBV20-1 and J is TRBJ2-7; 9 positions agree with TRBD1. This CDR3 contains 15 residues. Per germline, CDR1 DFQATT and CDR2 SNEGSKA (reference sequence). V was pared by 7 bases and J by 5 bases, with 15 bases of the junction left unmatched. CDR3 DNA sequence: TGCAGTGTTCTTTCCCCCGGACAGGGGTTGCACGAGCAGTACTTC. Protein product: CSVLSPGQGLHEQYF.

This clonotype was counted between two and nine times. CDR3 residues: CSARVHGQGSYNEQFF. The CDR3, as DNA: TGCAGTGCTAGAGTTCATGGACAGGGCTCCTACAATGAGCAGTTCTTC. The chain carries TRBV20-1 and TRBJ2-1; 8 bases are a match to TRBD1. Germline CDR1 reads DFQATT; CDR2 reads SNEGSKA (reference sequence). There are 16 residues in the CDR3. The ends lost 1 base at V and 0 bases at J; junction bases unmatched: 5.

In its sample, this clonotype was seen a few times. J is TRBJ2-3 and V is TRBV12-3 or TRBV12-4; D unresolved. The CDR3 covers 13 residues. V was trimmed by 3 bases and J by 2 bases, leaving 6 bases between them. In nucleotides, the CDR3 is TGTGCCAGCAGTTTTGGTAACACAGATACGCAGTATTTT. It is translated as CASSFGNTDTQYF.

The sample holds a few counts of this clonotype. The gene calls are TRBV24-1 and TRBJ2-2, with a tentative D call TRBD2 (5 bases). Deletions cut 5 bases from V and 8 bases from J, with 11 bases between. The CDR3 totals 13 residues. Germline V CDR1 and CDR2: KGHDR, SFDVKD. The CDR3 nucleotides read TGTGCCACCAGTGCACCGGGGTCTGGGGAGCTGTTTTTT. Protein: CATSAPGSGELFF.

This clonotype has a handful of counts. This rearrangement joins TRBV10-3 to TRBJ1-1, with 10 positions matching TRBD1. Germline V gene lookup returns CDR1 ENHRY and CDR2 SYGVKD. The CDR3 runs to 15 residues. The junction had 4 bases not matched to a gene; V was cut back by 2 bases and J by 4 bases. CDR3 sequence: CAISEPRTGGTEAFF. The CDR3 nucleotides are TGTGCCATCAGTGAGCCCCGGACAGGGGGCACTGAAGCTTTCTTT.

The chain employs TRBV7-9 and TRBJ1-5; the match to TRBD1 covers 7 bases. Per the germline V gene, CDR1 is SEHNR and CDR2 is FQNEAQ (reference sequence). V was clipped by 5 bases and J by 2 bases; unmatched bases: 9. The length of the CDR3 is 16 residues. In nucleotides, the CDR3 is TGTGCCAGCAGCGACGAGGTTCAGGGGGGCAATCAGCCCCAGCATTTT. The encoded protein is CASSDEVQGGNQPQHF.

The rearrangement uses TRBV2 and TRBJ2-1, with 9 bases lining up with TRBD1. Looked up from germline, CDR1 is SNHLY and CDR2 is FYNNEI. This CDR3 spans 16 amino acids. Unmatched junction bases numbered 8, after V lost 6 bases and J lost 2 bases. CDR3 amino acids: CASRVGRTGAYNEQFF. The CDR3 DNA reads TGTGCCAGCAGAGTGGGACGGACAGGGGCCTACAATGAGCAGTTCTTC.

This chain joins TRBV11-2 and TRBJ2-2; possibly TRBD2 for D (5 bases). This CDR3 has 14 amino acids. Germline assignment: CDR1 SGHAT and CDR2 FQNNGV. V was pared by 6 bases and J by 0 bases, with 8 bases between. The DNA of the CDR3 is TGTGCCAGCAGGGAACTAGCGAACACCGGGGAGCTGTTTTTT. This translates into CASRELANTGELFF.

This clonotype was recorded many times. The V gene is TRBV7-9, the J gene TRBJ2-1; D perhaps matches TRBD2 (6 bases). Germline CDR1 reads SEHNR; CDR2 reads FQNEAQ (reference sequence). The CDR3 is 14 amino acids. V lost 1 base and J 3 bases, leaving 7 bases between the germline ends. The CDR3 DNA sequence: TGTGCCAGCAGCTTAGGGACTATCTACAATGAGCAGTTCTTC. Translating gives CASSLGTIYNEQFF.

This clonotype showed up just a few times. The rearrangement joins TRBV20-1 to TRBJ1-6; no clear D gene. This CDR3 is built from 10 residues. Germline values: CDR1 DFQATT, CDR2 SNEGSKA (reference sequence). V was cut by 7 bases and J by 9 bases, with 7 bases left in between. In nucleotides, the CDR3 is TGCAGTGTCGGGAGTTCACCCCTCCACTTT. The encoded protein is CSVGSSPLHF.

J is TRBJ2-7 and V is TRBV29-1, with TRBD1 as a possible D gene (6 bases). There are 12 residues in the CDR3. Trimming left V 7 bases short and J 1 base short, with 11 bases between. Germline-derived CDR1 and CDR2 are SQVTM and ANQGSEA. The DNA for the CDR3 is TGCAGCGCTCTCAGGGGTTCCTACGAGCAGTACTTC. It is translated as CSALRGSYEQYF.

This clonotype was seen only a few times. CDR3 residues: CSALTDTQYF. In nucleotides, the CDR3 is TGCAGTGCCCTGACAGATACGCAGTATTTT. The chain links TRBV20-1 to TRBJ2-3; unclear D gene. Germline CDR1 is DFQATT and CDR2 is SNEGSKA (reference sequence). The CDR3 loop spans 10 amino acids. The V gene lost 6 bases and the J gene lost 3 bases, with 4 bases spanning the gap.

This clonotype turned up a few times. V gene TRBV15 combines with J gene TRBJ2-1; 9 bases map to TRBD2. This CDR3 comprises 16 residues. V was pared by 0 bases and J by 7 bases, with 7 bases of the junction left unmatched. Germline-derived CDR1 and CDR2 are LNHNV and YYDKDF (reference sequence). CDR3 sequence reads: CATSRDRAGGWNEQFF. The CDR3 bases are TGTGCCACCAGCAGAGATCGGGCGGGAGGGTGGAATGAGCAGTTCTTC.

This clonotype was counted ten times or more. CDR3 DNA: TGTGCCAGCAGACGGACAGGGGGCCAGTCCGGGGAGCTGTTTTTT. It encodes CASRRTGGQSGELFF. This rearrangement joins TRBV12-3 or TRBV12-4 to TRBJ2-2, with TRBD1 matching 11 bases. The CDR3 contains 15 residues. Germline trimming cut 6 bases from V and 6 bases from J; bases unmatched to any gene: 6.

This clonotype has a count of ten or more. The J gene is TRBJ2-1, the V gene TRBV7-9; the D is unclear. The CDR3 runs to 11 residues. CDR1 is SEHNR and CDR2 is FQNEAQ in the germline V gene (reference sequence). V lost 1 base and J lost 8, with 3 bases in between. The CDR3 is CASSLEDEQFF. DNA of the CDR3: TGTGCCAGCAGCTTAGAGGATGAGCAGTTCTTC.

With regard to this clonotype: An end of the junction does not agree with germline; a read error may underlie this. The rearrangement links TRBV3-1 to TRBJ2-1; the D call may be TRBD1 or TRBD2 (5 bases each). The CDR3 has 15 residues. CDR1 LGHDT and CDR2 YNNKEL come from the germline V gene (reference sequence). CDR3 bases: TGTGCCAGCTGCCAAGGGTGGGGGTTTGGGAATGAGCAGTTCTTC. Its translation is CASCQGWGFGNEQFF.

There are a few counts of this clonotype. The chain employs TRBV11-3 and TRBJ2-7; D gene uncertain. Trimming left V 5 bases short and J 1 base short, with 12 bases between. Germline CDR1 reads SGHNT; CDR2 reads YENEEA. The CDR3 length is 14 residues. The CDR3 DNA is TGTGCCAGCAGCCCCCGGTCGGATTCCTACGAGCAGTACTTC. Translated: CASSPRSDSYEQYF. The variable domain in full, with the rest retrieved from reference TRBV11-3 and TRBJ2-7, is EAGVVQSPRYKIIEKKQPVAFWCNPISGHNTLYWYLQNLGQGPELLIRYENEEAVDDSQLPKDRFSAERLKGVDSTLKIQPAELGDSAVYLCASSPRSDSYEQYFGPGTRLTVT.

This sequence joins TRBV20-1 and TRBJ1-1; 7 nucleotides match TRBD1. This CDR3 region has 15 residues. V was clipped by 0 bases and J by 7 bases; unmatched bases: 11. CDR1 and CDR2 (germline): DFQATT, SNEGSKA (reference sequence). CDR3 bases: TGCAGTGCTAGAGATGGGGCAGGGGGTGAGAGTGAAGCTTTCTTT. It translates to CSARDGAGGESEAFF.

V and J are TRBV20-1 and TRBJ2-1; 8 positions match TRBD2. The J segment lost 5 bases and the V segment lost 0 bases, leaving 6 bases of the junction unmatched. CDR1 and CDR2 (germline): DFQATT, SNEGSKA (reference sequence). This CDR3 is built from 15 residues. CDR3 nucleotide sequence: TGCAGTGCTAGAGACCCCAGCGGGGGAGACAATGAGCAGTTCTTC. Amino acids: CSARDPSGGDNEQFF.

The sample holds a few counts of this clonotype. The chain couples TRBV12-3 or TRBV12-4 to TRBJ2-1; D remains unclear. V was trimmed by 1 base and J by 8 bases, leaving 6 bases between them. This CDR3 region has 12 residues. This chain's CDR3 is CASSLERHEQFF. CDR3 coding DNA: TGTGCCAGCAGTTTAGAGAGGCATGAGCAGTTCTTC.